The 3 T cell receptor beta chains below were found in one sample sequenced in a study of blood T cells in healthy people across ages (dated by TCRdb to 2015 to 2017). Library construction relied on 5' RACE. The instrument was an Illumina HiSeq 2500. A second PCR of about 6 to 11 cycles was run with a J-beta primer mix and a sample-barcoded 5' primer. In TCRdb, the public reads were trimmed at Q25 with fastp and aligned with MiXCR, with productive beta chains retained. Rows with a matching CDR3 protein are joined into one entry that keeps the most common DNA and genes. The sample table lists 500,000 to 650,000 distinct CDR3 sequences, around 27% of them with a count of one. Approximately 3.7% of the sample belongs to the ten largest clones. These same data were also listed under a study on T cells of mothers and their children.

The sample comprised blood. These receptors were taken from a boy aged 2 to 10 in good health.

This clonotype was detected a few times. This rearrangement joins TRBV4-2 to TRBJ1-5; D possibly corresponds to TRBD1 (6 bases). The CDR3 has 16 residues. V was shortened by 0 bases and J by 1 base, with 10 bases between the two germline ends. Germline CDR1 and CDR2: LGHNA and YNFKEQ. The CDR3 nucleotides are TGTGCCAGCAGCCAAGAAGGGGGGAGAAGCAATCAGCCCCAGCATTTT. Translating gives CASSQEGGRSNQPQHF.

Regarding this clonotype: One junction end disagrees with the germline gene, perhaps due to a read error. The DNA for the CDR3 is TGCAGTGCTAGAGATGAGCGGGGGGAAAGACTGTTTTTT. It codes for CSARDERGERLFF. The V and J genes are TRBV20-1 and TRBJ1-4, with D tentatively TRBD1 (5 bases). Germline V CDR1 and CDR2: DFQATT, SNEGSKA (reference sequence). The length of the CDR3 is 13 residues.

The chain uses TRBV5-1 and TRBJ2-5, with D possibly TRBD2 on 6 matching bases. Trimming cost V 0 bases and J 0 bases, with 18 bases left between them. The CDR3 extends over 18 amino acids. The germline V gene encodes CDR1 SGHRS and CDR2 YFSETQ. Written as DNA, the CDR3 is TGCGCCAGCAGCTTGGTAGTAGCGGAGCTTTGGTACCAAGAGACCCAGTACTTC. It yields the protein CASSLVVAELWYQETQYF. The full variable domain, with the rest looked up from reference TRBV5-1 and TRBJ2-5, is KAGVTQTPRYLIKTRGQQVTLSCSPISGHRSVSWYQQTPGQGLQFLFEYFSETQRNKGNFPGRFSGRQFSNSRSEMNVSTLELGDSALYLCASSLVVAELWYQETQYFGPGTRLLVL.